This TCR beta chain was observed in a study of T-cell memory formation after mild COVID-19. Study conclusions and caveats: The study found balanced CD4/CD8 in clones contracting day 15 to 85 and a CD4+ lean in later expanders. Shrinking CD4+ clones resided mostly in CM and EM, and CD8+ ones in EMRA. Pre-infection memory carried some responding clones, suggesting that cross-reactive memory joined.

There are a few counts of this clonotype. The antigen is undetermined. Using constant-segment primers, 5'RACE produced TCR alpha and TCR beta cDNA libraries carrying sample barcodes and UMIs. In TCRdb, the 5' RACE reads were re-called with MiXCR into one record per CDR3 protein. Of about 170,000 distinct CDR3 sequences listed, over 10% were seen once; the top ten hold 2.5% to 3.5%. This CDR3 is 10 amino acids long. CDR1 is MDHEN and CDR2 is SYDVKM in the germline V gene. Sequencing was done on a sample of PBMCs or a T cell subset sorted from them (not recorded which). This TCR derives from a man between 18 and 29 years old who had mild COVID-19 (a few samples of this study predate the infection). Cell type and time point are not known. The gene calls are TRBV28 and TRBJ2-3; 8 bases line up with TRBD2. CDR3 loop: CTSGTDTQYF. CDR3 DNA: TGTACTAGCGGTACAGATACGCAGTATTTT.